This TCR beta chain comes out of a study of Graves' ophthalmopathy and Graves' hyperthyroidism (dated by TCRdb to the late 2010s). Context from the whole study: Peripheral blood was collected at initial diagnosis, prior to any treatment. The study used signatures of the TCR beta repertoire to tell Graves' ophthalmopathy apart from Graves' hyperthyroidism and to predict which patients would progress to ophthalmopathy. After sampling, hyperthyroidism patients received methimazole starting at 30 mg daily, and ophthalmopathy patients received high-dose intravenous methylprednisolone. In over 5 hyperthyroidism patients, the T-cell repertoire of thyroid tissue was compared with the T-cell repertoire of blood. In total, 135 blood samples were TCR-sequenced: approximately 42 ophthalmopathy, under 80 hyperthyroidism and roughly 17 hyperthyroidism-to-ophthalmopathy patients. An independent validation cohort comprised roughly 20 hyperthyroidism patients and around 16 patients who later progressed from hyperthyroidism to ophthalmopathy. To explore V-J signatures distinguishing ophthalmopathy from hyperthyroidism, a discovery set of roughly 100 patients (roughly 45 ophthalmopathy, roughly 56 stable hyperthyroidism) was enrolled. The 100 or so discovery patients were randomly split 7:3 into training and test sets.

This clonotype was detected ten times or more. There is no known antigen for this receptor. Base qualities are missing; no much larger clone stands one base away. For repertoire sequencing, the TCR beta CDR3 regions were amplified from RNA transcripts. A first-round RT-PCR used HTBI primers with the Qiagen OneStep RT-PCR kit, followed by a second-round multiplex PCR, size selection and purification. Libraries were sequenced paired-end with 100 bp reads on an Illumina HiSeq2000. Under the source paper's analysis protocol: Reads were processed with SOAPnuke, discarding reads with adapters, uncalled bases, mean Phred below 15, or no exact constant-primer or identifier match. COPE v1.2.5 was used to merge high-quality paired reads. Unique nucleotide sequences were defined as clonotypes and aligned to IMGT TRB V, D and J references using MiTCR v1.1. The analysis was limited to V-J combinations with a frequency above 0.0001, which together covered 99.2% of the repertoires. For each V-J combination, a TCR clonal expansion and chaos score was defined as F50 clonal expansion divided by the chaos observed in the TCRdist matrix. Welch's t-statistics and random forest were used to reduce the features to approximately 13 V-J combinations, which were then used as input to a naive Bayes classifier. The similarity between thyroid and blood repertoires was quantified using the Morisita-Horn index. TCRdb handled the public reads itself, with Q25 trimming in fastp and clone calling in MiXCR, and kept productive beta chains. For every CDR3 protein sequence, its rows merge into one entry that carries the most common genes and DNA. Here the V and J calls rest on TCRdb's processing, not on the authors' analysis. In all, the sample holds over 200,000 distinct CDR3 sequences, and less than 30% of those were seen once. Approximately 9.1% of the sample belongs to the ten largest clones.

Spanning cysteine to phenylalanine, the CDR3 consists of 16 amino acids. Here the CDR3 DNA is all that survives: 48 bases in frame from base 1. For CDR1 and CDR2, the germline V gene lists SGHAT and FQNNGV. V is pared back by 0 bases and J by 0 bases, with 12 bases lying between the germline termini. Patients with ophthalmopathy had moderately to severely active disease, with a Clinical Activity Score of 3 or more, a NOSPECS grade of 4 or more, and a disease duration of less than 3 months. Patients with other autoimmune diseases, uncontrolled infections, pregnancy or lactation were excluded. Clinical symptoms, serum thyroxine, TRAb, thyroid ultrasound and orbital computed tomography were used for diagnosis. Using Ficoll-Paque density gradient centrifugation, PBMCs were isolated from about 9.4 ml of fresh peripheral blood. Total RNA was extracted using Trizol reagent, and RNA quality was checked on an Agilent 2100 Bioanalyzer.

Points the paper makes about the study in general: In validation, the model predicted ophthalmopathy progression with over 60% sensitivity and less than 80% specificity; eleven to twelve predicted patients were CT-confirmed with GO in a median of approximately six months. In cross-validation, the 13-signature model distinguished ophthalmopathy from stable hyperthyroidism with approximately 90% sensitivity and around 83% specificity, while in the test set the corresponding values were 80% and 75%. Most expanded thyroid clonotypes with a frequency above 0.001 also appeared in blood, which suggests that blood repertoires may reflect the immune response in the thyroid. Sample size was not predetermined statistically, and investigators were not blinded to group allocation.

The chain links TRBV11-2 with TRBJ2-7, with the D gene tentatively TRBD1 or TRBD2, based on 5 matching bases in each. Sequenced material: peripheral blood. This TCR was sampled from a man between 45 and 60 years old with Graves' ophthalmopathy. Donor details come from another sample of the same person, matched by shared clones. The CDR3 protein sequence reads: CASSLDRGRSSYEQYF. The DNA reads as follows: TGTGCCAGCAGCTTAGATCGGGGCAGGAGCTCCTACGAGCAGTACTTC.